This T cell receptor beta chain derives from a study of CD4 T cells in relation to SARS-CoV-2 and coronaviruses (dated by TCRdb to about 2021). A note on the overall study: In the ViraFEST assay, PBMCs were cultured with antigen for 10 days, after which TCR beta CDR3s were sequenced to identify clonal expansions specific to the antigen. Using patient-derived lymphoblastoid cell lines, the shared crossreactive spike epitopes were mapped to their HLA restriction. Samples from three pre-COVID donors and the naive versus memory experiments were sequenced with the Adaptive Biotechnologies TCR-sequencing kit; other data were Illumina-based. At the level of individual TCR clonotypes, the study measured memory CD4+ T cell crossreactivity between SARS-CoV-2 spike protein and common cold coronavirus spike proteins. The full convalescent cohort of more than nine patients had a median age of approximately 35 years, ranging from roughly 21 to 75 years. The roughly 12 convalescent patients included 8 males and 4 females; two subjects were Hispanic. A different, Illumina-based TCR-beta assay was used to sequence expansion assays from other donors in the study.

A remark on this clone: There is no known antigen for this receptor. The record has no base qualities; no much larger clone is one base away.

Survey-level immunoSEQ TCR-beta sequencing was performed on DNA from CEF-cultured naive and memory CD4+ T cells. From the authors' description of their analysis: During preprocessing, nonproductive sequences were discarded, as were any CDR3s that did not begin with C, did not end with F or W, or were shorter than 7 amino acids. The MANAFEST web app identified antigen-specific clonotypes based on expansion compared with the reference and other culture wells. A clone was considered positive if the clone showed significant expansion compared with the reference culture in 2 of 3 replicate wells at an FDR below 0.05. To be called positive, a clone also had to show significant expansion compared with every other tandem well and an odds ratio greater than 5. Cultured and uncultured naive and memory CD4+ repertoires were searched for CDR3s previously identified as spike- and CEF-reactive. Pairwise Levenshtein distance, computed with the stringdist R package after three terminal residues were trimmed from each end, was used as the measure of CDR3 homology. The table comes from immuneACCESS by way of TCRdb, which keeps in-frame sequences with V and J called. Part of the clones is missing from these tables; in studies checked, under half for an unresolved V gene and the rest for unknown reasons. V and J calls and clone size are given by that table; D and trimming were obtained from the DNA. The sample table records 35,000 or so clones; 70% to 80% of these occur just once. In total, the top ten clones hold less than 3% of the sample.

Beyond this particular receptor, the publication reports: Roughly 60% of donors had memory CD4+ clonotypes that crossrecognized SARS-CoV-2 and at least one common cold coronavirus spike. Crossreactive clones showed significantly weaker SARS-CoV-2-driven expansion than monoreactive clones, consistent with antigenic imprinting. Because no donor provided both pre-pandemic and post-infection samples, tracing the source of pre-existing responses was limited. Sequencing of naive versus memory cells indicated that the assay detects memory recall responses, not primary responses primed during culture. Small numbers of patients and of tested TCRs were a limitation of the study. Crossreactivity analysis centred on spike protein, so crossreactivity against other viral proteins was not assessed.

Naive and memory CD4+ T cells were separated from cryopreserved PBMCs by first enriching for CD4 and then performing EasySep naive CD4+ T cell enrichment. Sorted naive or memory CD4+ T cells (about 9.6 x 10^4) were cultured 1:1 with T cell-depleted PBMCs and CEF peptides for around 9 days. Triplicate replicate wells were generally used for each peptide culture condition. Ficoll-Paque PLUS gradient centrifugation was used to isolate PBMCs from leukapheresis product or whole blood. PBMCs were either cryopreserved at -140 degrees C or used fresh in the expansion assay. The QIAamp Micro DNA Kit was used to extract genomic DNA from the CD4+ T cells. V lost 3 bases and J lost 3 bases, and the count of bases not matched to a germline gene is 9. In the germline V gene, CDR1 corresponds to MNHNS and CDR2 to SASEGT. The CDR3 measures 16 amino acids from cysteine to phenylalanine. The sequence is cut down to CDR3 DNA, 48 bases in frame from base 1.

The specimen was memory CD4+ T cells from PBMCs, cultured in vitro. According to the study, the label for this sample's cell subset or site signals: memory (non-naive) CD4+ T cells. The chain links TRBV6-1 with TRBJ2-7; 9 bases in between match TRBD1. The receptor was isolated from an adult with COVID-19. CDR3 loop: CASSESLTGGFYEQYF. The base sequence is TGTGCCAGCAGTGAGTCCCTGACAGGGGGGTTCTACGAGCAGTACTTC.